This section outlines one T cell receptor beta chain sequence together with its context. The sample originates from a study of T cell changes during pregnancy in multiple sclerosis. Germline V gene sequence: CDR1 SEHNR, CDR2 FQNEAQ (reference sequence). This CDR3 has 15 residues. V was pared by 5 bases and J by 4 bases, with 17 bases between. This table comes from immunoSEQ multiplex PCR, and its TCRdb copy is limited to in-frame clones, with some not included. The sample records tens of thousands of clones, roughly 91% being singletons. The sample was peripheral blood, taken after pregnancy. This sequence joins TRBV7-9 and TRBJ1-2; D is perhaps TRBD1 (6 bases). This TCR was recovered from a female donor in good health, enrolled as a control in a pregnancy study. CDR3 nucleotide sequence: TGTGCCAGCAGCACAGGACAGCCTCGTCTCTATGGCTACACCTTC. This gives the protein CASSTGQPRLYGYTF.